These T cell receptor beta chains were read from a single sample in a study of cytomegalovirus exposure and HLA in healthy donors. The table came from immunoSEQ multiplex PCR; TCRdb's copy has only in-frame clones and leaves some out. The table lists nearly 110,000 clones, 65% to 85% of them singletons. The sequenced sample consisted of PBMCs. These receptors originate from a man between 18 and 29 years old in good health and CMV-seronegative. Each CDR3 is given with its conserved first and last residue. The order of the fields is V gene, CDR3 length, J gene, CDR3 protein.

TRBV6-5	15	TRBJ1-6	CASSTMTAPDSPLHF
TRBV28	17	TRBJ1-6	CASSEWQGISYNSPLHF
TRBV2	12	TRBJ2-7	CASGVGRVEQYF
TRBV7-9	15	TRBJ1-6	CASSFGARIDSPLHF
TRBV20-1	11	TRBJ2-7	CSARTRYEQYF
TRBV7-9	15	TRBJ2-3	CSSSRQGIVADTQYF
TRBV27	16	TRBJ1-5	CASSLRGRLPNQPQHF
TRBV6-5	16	TRBJ2-1	CASSSKTPFLVVEQFF
TRBV7-9	16	TRBJ2-3	CASSPRDSPYTDTQYF
TRBV6-4	14	TRBJ2-5	CASSARGGQETQYF
TRBV7-9	14	TRBJ2-5	CASTSSGGSETQYF
TRBV2	15	TRBJ2-5	CASRSVGTGWETQYF
TRBV5-6	13	TRBJ1-1	CASSEDRLNEAFF